These T cell receptor beta chains were read from a single sample in a study of blood T cell repertoires in COVID-19. Measured with immunoSEQ multiplex PCR; TCRdb has only the in-frame clones, and not every one. The data show around 59,000 clones, 70% to 90% seen once. Sequencing was performed on peripheral blood. These receptors were collected from a man aged 55 to 70 with acute or convalescent COVID-19. CDR3s include the opening cysteine and the closing phenylalanine or tryptophan. A D gene is named only where the DNA matches it firmly. For some rows the clone size is stated as once, few or many, or as a class when expanded; others skip it.

len,abundance,d_gene,v_gene,j_gene,CDR3nt,CDR3aa
13,.,.,TRBV30,TRBJ2-1,TGTGCCTGGAGAACAGCGGTCTACAATGAGCAGTTCTTC,CAWRTAVYNEQFF
11,.,TRBD2,TRBV5-1,TRBJ2-3,TGCGCCAGCAGAGGGGGGACTAGAGAGTATTTT,CASRGGTREYF
14,.,TRBD2,TRBV6-5,TRBJ2-1,TGTGCCAGCAGTCCCCGGGAGGGGTGGAATGAGCAGTTCTTC,CASSPREGWNEQFF
15,.,.,TRBV5-1,TRBJ1-1,TGCGCCAGCAGCTTGTCCGGTTCAGGGAACACTGAAGCTTTCTTT,CASSLSGSGNTEAFF
14,.,TRBD1,TRBV19,TRBJ2-4,TGTGCCAGTAGCAATGGGGACAGAAAAAACATTCAGTACTTC,CASSNGDRKNIQYF
13,once,TRBD1,TRBV18,TRBJ1-6,TGTGCCAGCGGGGACAGGGTTAATTCACCCCTCCACTTT,CASGDRVNSPLHF
16,few,TRBD2,TRBV7-9,TRBJ2-5,TGTGCCAGCAGCCCTTTTAGCGGGGGGAACCAAGAGACCCAGTACTTC,CASSPFSGGNQETQYF
13,.,.,TRBV5-1,TRBJ2-3,TGCGCCAGCAGCTCCTCTCCCACAGATACGCAGTATTTT,CASSSSPTDTQYF
19,.,TRBD2,TRBV9,TRBJ2-1,TGTGCCAGCAGCGTAGAGGGGCCCATTAGCGGGGGGGCTTTCAATGAGCAGTTCTTC,CASSVEGPISGGAFNEQFF
12,.,TRBD2,TRBV2,TRBJ2-5,TGTGCCACCGGGACTAGGGTTGAGACCCAGTACTTC,CATGTRVETQYF
13,once,TRBD1,TRBV7-3,TRBJ2-7,TGTGCCAGCAGCTTCGGACAGGGATACGAGCAGTACTTC,CASSFGQGYEQYF
17,.,TRBD2,TRBV7-6,TRBJ2-5,TGTGCCAGCAGCTCGCCCTTTTTGGCGGGGGGGTTGGAGACCCAGTACTTC,CASSSPFLAGGLETQYF
14,.,.,TRBV10-3,TRBJ2-7,TGTGCCATCAGTGACAACAGGGTTTCTTACGAGCAGTACTTC,CAISDNRVSYEQYF
13,.,.,TRBV5-1,TRBJ1-1,TGCGCCAGCAGCTTACAGATGAACACTGAAGCTTTCTTT,CASSLQMNTEAFF
17,.,TRBD1,TRBV6-1,TRBJ1-3,TGTGCCAGCAGTGCCCTGACAGGGGTGGTCTCTGGAAACACCATATATTTT,CASSALTGVVSGNTIYF
13,.,TRBD1,TRBV12-3/TRBV12-4,TRBJ1-1,TGTGCCAGCAGTTTTGGCAGGGGGACTGAAGCTTTCTTT,CASSFGRGTEAFF
13,.,.,TRBV6-5,TRBJ2-2,TGTGCCAGCAGTTACCCGGGCACCGGGGAGCTGTTTTTT,CASSYPGTGELFF
14,.,.,TRBV5-1,TRBJ2-3,TGCGCCAGCAGCTTGGTGGGGGCCACAGATACGCAGTATTTT,CASSLVGATDTQYF
18,.,.,TRBV4-2,TRBJ1-5,TGTGCCAGCAGCCAACGGGTGGAGGTTGGGGTTAGCAATCAGCCCCAGCATTTT,CASSQRVEVGVSNQPQHF
15,few,.,TRBV28,TRBJ2-5,TGTGCCAGCAGGAAACTCAGCGCCCCCCAAGAGACCCAGTACTTC,CASRKLSAPQETQYF
13,.,.,TRBV9,TRBJ2-1,TGTGCCAGCAGCGCGTCCACTAGCCCTGAGCAGTTCTTC,CASSASTSPEQFF
13,.,.,TRBV2,TRBJ1-1,TGTGCCAGCAGTGAAGGGGAGAAGACTGAAGCTTTCTTT,CASSEGEKTEAFF
14,.,.,TRBV25-1,TRBJ1-2,TGTGCCAGCAATGAAGCAGGGGAGAACTATGGCTACACCTTC,CASNEAGENYGYTF
15,.,.,TRBV18,TRBJ2-7,TGTGCCAGCTCACCACCGACGGCAGGGCGATACGAGCAGTACTTC,CASSPPTAGRYEQYF
15,medium-sized,TRBD1,TRBV7-9,TRBJ2-3,TGTGCCAGCAGCTTAGGGGGACAGGGTGCAGATACGCAGTATTTT,CASSLGGQGADTQYF
13,.,.,TRBV7-2,TRBJ2-3,TGTGCCAGCAGTCCGCACGGGGTTGGTACGCAGTATTTT,CASSPHGVGTQYF
17,.,.,TRBV14,TRBJ2-7,TGTGCCAGCAGCTCAGACTTGTCCCCCGGTTACTCCTACGAGCAGTACTTC,CASSSDLSPGYSYEQYF
15,.,TRBD2,TRBV7-7,TRBJ2-5,TGTGCTAGCAGCTTGGCCGGGACTAGCAAGGAGACCCAGTACTTC,CASSLAGTSKETQYF
18,few,.,TRBV5-4,TRBJ2-1,TGTGCCAGCAGCTTGCCCCCCGGGGGCGGGAGCTTCTACAATGAGCAGTTCTTC,CASSLPPGGGSFYNEQFF
17,.,TRBD2,TRBV7-2,TRBJ2-1,TGTGCCAGCAGCTTAGGGGTAGCGGGGGGCTCCTACAATGAGCAGTTCTTC,CASSLGVAGGSYNEQFF
19,.,.,TRBV9,TRBJ2-6,TGTGCCAGCAGCGCGAACCCCCGGACAGTAAGCTCTGGGGCCAACGTCCTGACTTTC,CASSANPRTVSSGANVLTF
15,.,TRBD1,TRBV3-1/TRBV3-2,TRBJ1-2,TGTGCCAGCAGCGTAATCGGGACAGGGAACTATGGCTACACCTTC,CASSVIGTGNYGYTF
14,.,TRBD2,TRBV3-1/TRBV3-2,TRBJ2-5,TGTGCCAGCAGCCCAACGGGGGGGCCCGAGACCCAGTACTTC,CASSPTGGPETQYF
17,.,.,TRBV27,TRBJ2-6,TGTGCCAGCAGGGAGAGGTTTTTAAGCTCTGGGGCCAACGTCCTGACTTTC,CASRERFLSSGANVLTF
15,.,.,TRBV6-6,TRBJ2-5,TGTGCCAGCAGTACCCTCGGAGCCCACGGAGAGACCCAGTACTTC,CASSTLGAHGETQYF
14,few,.,TRBV5-4,TRBJ2-7,TGTGCCAGCAGCGCTGGGCGGGACTCCTACGAGCAGTACTTC,CASSAGRDSYEQYF
16,.,TRBD2,TRBV2,TRBJ2-5,TGTGCCAGCACGCACGAGGCGGGGGGAAGCCAAGAGACCCAGTACTTC,CASTHEAGGSQETQYF
14,.,TRBD1,TRBV27,TRBJ2-5,TGTGCCAGCAGTCTCACAGGGGGCGGAGAGACCCAGTACTTC,CASSLTGGGETQYF
15,.,TRBD2,TRBV29-1,TRBJ2-1,TGCAGCGTGGCCCCCCAGGGAGGGACCACCAATGAGCAGTTCTTC,CSVAPQGGTTNEQFF
15,.,TRBD2,TRBV5-1,TRBJ2-5,TGCGCCAGCAGCTTCGGGGCTAGCGGGGTTGAGACCCAGTACTTC,CASSFGASGVETQYF
15,few,TRBD2,TRBV2,TRBJ2-1,TGTGCCAGCAGTGAAGTCTCTAGCGGGGCTGGTGAGCAGTTCTTC,CASSEVSSGAGEQFF
16,.,.,TRBV6-6,TRBJ1-4,TGTGCCAGCAGGAAAAACGGGGGGAGAACTAATGAAAAACTGTTTTTT,CASRKNGGRTNEKLFF
16,.,TRBD1,TRBV24-1,TRBJ2-3,TGTGCCACCAGTAGAGGGGGCCCTGCCGACACAGATACGCAGTATTTT,CATSRGGPADTDTQYF
13,.,.,TRBV10-2,TRBJ2-5,TGCGCCAGCAGTGAAGATACACAAGAGACCCAGTACTTC,CASSEDTQETQYF
16,.,TRBD2,TRBV3-1/TRBV3-2,TRBJ2-3,TGTGCCAGCAGCCAACGCGGGGGGACTAGCACAGATACGCAGTATTTT,CASSQRGGTSTDTQYF
19,.,TRBD2,TRBV14,TRBJ2-5,TGTGCCAGCAGCCAAGGCGTCCTAGCGGGGGTCACGAGGAAAGAGACCCAGTACTTC,CASSQGVLAGVTRKETQYF
15,once,TRBD2,TRBV25-1,TRBJ2-2,TGTGCCAGCGCAAGACTAGCGGGGTTGACCGGGGAGCTGTTTTTT,CASARLAGLTGELFF
15,.,.,TRBV27,TRBJ1-1,TGTGCCAGCAGTTTATTGGACCAGGGATACACTGAAGCTTTCTTT,CASSLLDQGYTEAFF
15,few,TRBD2,TRBV5-4,TRBJ2-1,TGTGCCAGCAGCCATGGGGGACTACAGTACAATGAGCAGTTCTTC,CASSHGGLQYNEQFF
16,.,TRBD1,TRBV18,TRBJ1-2,TGTGCCAGCTCACCACCGCCGACAGGGGGCGACTATGGCTACACCTTC,CASSPPPTGGDYGYTF
17,.,TRBD2,TRBV2,TRBJ2-3,TGTGCCAGCAGTGAAGGGTGGGTTAGCGGGAACACAGATACGCAGTATTTT,CASSEGWVSGNTDTQYF
16,.,.,TRBV24-1,TRBJ2-3,TGTGCCACCAGTGACCCCAGGGGAGGGGTTAGAGATACGCAGTATTTT,CATSDPRGGVRDTQYF
19,.,.,TRBV9,TRBJ1-3,TGTGCCAGCAGCACTCCCCTAGGGGCAGGTCAAATCTCTGGAAACACCATATATTTT,CASSTPLGAGQISGNTIYF